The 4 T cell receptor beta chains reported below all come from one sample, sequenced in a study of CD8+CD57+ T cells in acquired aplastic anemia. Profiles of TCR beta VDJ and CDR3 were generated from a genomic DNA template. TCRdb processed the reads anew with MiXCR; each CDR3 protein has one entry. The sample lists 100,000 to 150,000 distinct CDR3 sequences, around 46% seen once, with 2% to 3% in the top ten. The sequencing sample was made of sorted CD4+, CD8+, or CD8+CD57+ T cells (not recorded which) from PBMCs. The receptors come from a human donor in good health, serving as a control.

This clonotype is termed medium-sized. CDR3 nucleotides: TGTGCCATCAGTCGGGACCTACCCTCGAACACCGGGGAGCTGTTTTTT. This translates into CAISRDLPSNTGELFF. The gene calls are TRBV10-3 and TRBJ2-2; D may correspond to TRBD1 or TRBD2 (5 bases each). V shed 5 bases and J shed 0 bases, with 13 bases lying between them. The CDR3 has 16 residues. Germline CDR1 ENHRY, CDR2 SYGVKD.

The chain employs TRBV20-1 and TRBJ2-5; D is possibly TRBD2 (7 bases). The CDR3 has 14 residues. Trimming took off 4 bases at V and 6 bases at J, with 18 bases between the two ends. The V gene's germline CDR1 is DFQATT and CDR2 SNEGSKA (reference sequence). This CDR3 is CSATLAGAAKTQYF. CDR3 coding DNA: TGCAGTGCTACTCTGGCGGGGGCGGCTAAGACCCAGTACTTC.

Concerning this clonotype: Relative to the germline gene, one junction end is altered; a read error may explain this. The CDR3 protein is CASTSTGHIEAQYF. The CDR3 DNA reads TGTGCCAGTACCTCGACAGGGCACATAGAGGCCCAGTACTTC. The chain couples TRBV19 to TRBJ2-5; 7 nucleotides align to TRBD1. CDR1 is LNHDA, CDR2 SQIVND, per germline (reference sequence). This CDR3 contains 14 residues.

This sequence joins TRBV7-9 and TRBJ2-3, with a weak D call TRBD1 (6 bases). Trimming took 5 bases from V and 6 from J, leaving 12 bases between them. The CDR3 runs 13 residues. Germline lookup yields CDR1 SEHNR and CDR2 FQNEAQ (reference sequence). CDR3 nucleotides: TGTGCCAGCAGCGTAGTTCAGGGGGATACGCAGTATTTT. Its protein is CASSVVQGDTQYF. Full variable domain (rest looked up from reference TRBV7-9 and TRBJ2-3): DTGVSQNPRHKITKRGQNVTFRCDPISEHNRLYWYRQTLGQGPEFLTYFQNEAQLEKSRLLSDRFSAERPKGSFSTLEIQRTEQGDSAMYLCASSVVQGDTQYFGPGTRLTVL.